This entry is about one T cell receptor beta chain. The V segment lost 3 bases and the J segment 5 bases; nucleotides outside the gene matches: 12. CDR3 length: 16 amino acids. Germline V gene data show CDR1 as MDHEN and CDR2 as SYDVKM. This record belongs to a study of T cell responses to AZD1222 COVID-19 vaccine. The assay was immunoSEQ multiplex PCR, and TCRdb's table has in-frame clones only and misses some. The sample carries some 150,000 clones, 85% to 90% recorded once. The chain recombines TRBV28 with TRBJ1-2, with 7 positions matching TRBD1. The TCR originated in an adult in good health. The input for sequencing was peripheral blood, taken on day 0 of MenACWY control vaccination. The DNA of the CDR3 is TGTGCCAGCAGTTTTCGAGGGGGTACAGGGGTTTATGGCTACACCTTC. Translated: CASSFRGGTGVYGYTF.